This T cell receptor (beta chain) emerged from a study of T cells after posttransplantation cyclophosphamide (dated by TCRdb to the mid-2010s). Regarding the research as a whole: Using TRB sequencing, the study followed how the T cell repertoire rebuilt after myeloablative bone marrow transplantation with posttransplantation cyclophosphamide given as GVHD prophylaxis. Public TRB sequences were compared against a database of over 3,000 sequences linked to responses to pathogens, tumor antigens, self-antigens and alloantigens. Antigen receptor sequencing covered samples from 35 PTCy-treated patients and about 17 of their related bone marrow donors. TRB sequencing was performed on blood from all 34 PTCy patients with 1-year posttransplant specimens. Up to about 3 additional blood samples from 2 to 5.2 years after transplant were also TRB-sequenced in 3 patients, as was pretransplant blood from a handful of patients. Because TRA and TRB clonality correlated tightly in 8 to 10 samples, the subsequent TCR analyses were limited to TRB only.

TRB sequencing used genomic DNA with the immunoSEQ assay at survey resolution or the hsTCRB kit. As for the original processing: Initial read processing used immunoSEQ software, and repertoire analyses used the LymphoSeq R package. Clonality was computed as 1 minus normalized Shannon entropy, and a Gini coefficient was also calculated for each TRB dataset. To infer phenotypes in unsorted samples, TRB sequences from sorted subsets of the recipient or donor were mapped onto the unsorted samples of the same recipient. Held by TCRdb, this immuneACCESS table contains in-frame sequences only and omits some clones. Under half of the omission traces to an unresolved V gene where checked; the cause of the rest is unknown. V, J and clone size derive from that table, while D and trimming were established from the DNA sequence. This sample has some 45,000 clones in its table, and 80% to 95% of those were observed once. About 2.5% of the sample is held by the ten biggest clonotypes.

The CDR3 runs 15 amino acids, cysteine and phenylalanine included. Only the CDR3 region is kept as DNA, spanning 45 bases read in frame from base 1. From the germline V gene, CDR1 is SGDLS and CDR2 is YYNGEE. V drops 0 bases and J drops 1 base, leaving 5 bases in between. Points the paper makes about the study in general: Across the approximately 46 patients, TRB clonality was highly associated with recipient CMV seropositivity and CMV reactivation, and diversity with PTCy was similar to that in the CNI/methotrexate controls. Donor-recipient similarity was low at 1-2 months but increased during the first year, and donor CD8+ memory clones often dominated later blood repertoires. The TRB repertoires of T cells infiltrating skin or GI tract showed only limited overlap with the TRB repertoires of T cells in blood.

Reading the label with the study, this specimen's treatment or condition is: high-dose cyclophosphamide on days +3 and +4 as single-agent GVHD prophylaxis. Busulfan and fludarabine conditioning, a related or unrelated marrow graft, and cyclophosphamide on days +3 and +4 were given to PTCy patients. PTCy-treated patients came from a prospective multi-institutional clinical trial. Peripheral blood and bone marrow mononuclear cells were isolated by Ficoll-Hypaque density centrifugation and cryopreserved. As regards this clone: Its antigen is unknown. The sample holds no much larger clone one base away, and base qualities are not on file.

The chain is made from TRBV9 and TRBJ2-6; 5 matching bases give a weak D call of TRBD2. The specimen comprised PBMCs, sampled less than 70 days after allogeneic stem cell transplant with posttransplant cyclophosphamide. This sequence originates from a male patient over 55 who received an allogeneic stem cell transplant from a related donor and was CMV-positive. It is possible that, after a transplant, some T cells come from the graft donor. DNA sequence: TGTGCCAGCAGCGTAGGCGGGTCTGGGGCCAACGTCCTGACTTTC. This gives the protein CASSVGGSGANVLTF.